This T cell receptor (beta chain) was captured by sequencing in a study of blood T cell repertoires in COVID-19. Study background: Acute and convalescent COVID-19 samples came from the United States, Italy and Spain. T cells, B-cell-depleted T cells, or PBMCs provided the cDNA or gDNA that served as material.

This clone was seen more than once but under ten times. In the original workflow: Reference gene primer amplification gave nucleated cell count estimates. Clones were sequenced by immunoSEQ multiplex PCR, and TCRdb holds only the in-frame ones, with some missing. The V and J calls and clone size were taken over from that table, and D and trimming were inferred from the DNA. The table lists around 130,000 clones, around 78% of them singletons. Sequencing used peripheral blood. The origin of this receptor is a human donor in a cohort sampled during active COVID-19.

CDR3 nucleotides: TGTGCCAGCACGGCAGGGGGCATCTCTGGAAACACCATATATTTT. Translated: CASTAGGISGNTIYF. This chain links TRBV2 with TRBJ1-3; 8 nucleotides align to TRBD1. The CDR3 totals 15 residues. Germline V gene sequence: CDR1 SNHLY, CDR2 FYNNEI. With V trimmed by 7 bases and J by 0 bases, 5 bases remained unmatched.